The rows below give T cell receptor beta chains drawn from one sample of a study of blood T cell repertoires in COVID-19. TCRdb's copy holds only in-frame clones and misses some; the assay was immunoSEQ multiplex PCR. The sample contains about 300,000 clones, roughly 90% of which appear only once. The sample taken for sequencing was peripheral blood. The source is a woman aged 25 to 45 with COVID-19, enrolled during active disease. The CDR3 runs from the conserved cysteine through the conserved F or W. The D gene is left open where the match is weak. Rows may omit the clone size; those that give it use once, few, many or a size class.

size,D,V,J,DNA,CDR3
.,.,TRBV5-6,TRBJ1-5,TGTGCCAGCAGCTTAGGAGTGGTTCAGCCCCAGCATTTT,CASSLGVVQPQHF
.,.,TRBV4-1,TRBJ2-1,TGCGCCAGCAGTCCAAGCCCCGGACGGGACTACAATGAGCAGTTCTTC,CASSPSPGRDYNEQFF
.,TRBD1,TRBV3-1/TRBV3-2,TRBJ1-5,TGTGCCAGCAGCCGTGGACAGGGCAATCAGCCCCAGCATTTT,CASSRGQGNQPQHF
.,TRBD1,TRBV6-5,TRBJ1-2,TGTGCCAGCAGGGATAGAAACAGGGGCGGCTATGGCTACACCTTC,CASRDRNRGGYGYTF
.,.,TRBV19,TRBJ1-5,TGTGCCAGCAGCCTCAGGGGCGCTCCCAATCAGCCCCAGCATTTT,CASSLRGAPNQPQHF
.,.,TRBV29-1,TRBJ1-5,TGCAGCGTTGGGGCCTCTAATCAGCCCCAGCATTTT,CSVGASNQPQHF
.,TRBD2,TRBV24-1,TRBJ2-2,TGTGCCACCAGGGGGGGGGTTGGCCACAACACCGGGGAGCTGTTTTTT,CATRGGVGHNTGELFF
once,.,TRBV27,TRBJ2-2,TGTGCCAGCAGTCCCTCGAACACCGGGGAGCTGTTTTTT,CASSPSNTGELFF
few,.,TRBV7-2,TRBJ1-5,TGTGCCAGCAGCTATAGGGTGGGGGGGAATCAGCCCCAGCATTTT,CASSYRVGGNQPQHF
.,.,TRBV10-3,TRBJ2-2,TGTGCCATCAGTGACCCCAGTGAGAACACCGGGGAGCTGTTTTTT,CAISDPSENTGELFF
.,.,TRBV30,TRBJ1-3,TGTGCCTGGGGGCGGGGTGGAAACACCATATATTTT,CAWGRGGNTIYF
.,.,TRBV15,TRBJ1-4,TGTGCCACCAGCTCTAACCCAGGGTCGTTTAATGAAAAACTGTTTTTT,CATSSNPGSFNEKLFF
.,TRBD1,TRBV5-1,TRBJ1-1,TGCGCCAGCAGCCCGCGGACAGGGGGCTTGAACACTGAAGCTTTCTTT,CASSPRTGGLNTEAFF
.,TRBD2,TRBV5-4,TRBJ2-1,TGTGCCAGCAGATATCGCGGGGGGGACTACAATGAGCAGTTCTTC,CASRYRGGDYNEQFF
.,.,TRBV19,TRBJ1-5,TGTGCCAGTAGTAGACCCCCAACAGGGAAGGAACAGCCCCAGCATTTT,CASSRPPTGKEQPQHF
.,.,TRBV27,TRBJ1-1,TGTGCCAGCAGTTCCCGGGTTCCGGAGGACACTGAAGCTTTCTTT,CASSSRVPEDTEAFF
.,.,TRBV18,TRBJ2-7,TGTGCCAGCTCACCAAGTAGCGGTTTCTACGAGCAGTACTTC,CASSPSSGFYEQYF
.,.,TRBV10-3,TRBJ1-1,TGTGCCATCAGCGAGGGGCAGGGGAGAGACACTGAAGCTTTCTTT,CAISEGQGRDTEAFF
.,TRBD1,TRBV3-1/TRBV3-2,TRBJ1-1,TGTGCCAGCAGACGGACAGGGCAGGAAGCTTTCTTT,CASRRTGQEAFF
.,.,TRBV7-9,TRBJ1-1,TGTGCCAGCAGCAACGGAGTTGAAGCTTTCTTT,CASSNGVEAFF
.,.,TRBV12-3/TRBV12-4,TRBJ1-1,TGTGCCAGCAGTTTTCGGGGTTATGAAGCTTTCTTT,CASSFRGYEAFF
.,.,TRBV14,TRBJ1-2,TGTGCCAGCAGCCAACAGGTTAACTATGGCTACACCTTC,CASSQQVNYGYTF
few,TRBD1,TRBV6-5,TRBJ2-7,TGTGCCAGCAGTTACCGACAGGGTGGACCCTACGAGCAGTACTTC,CASSYRQGGPYEQYF
.,.,TRBV5-5,TRBJ1-5,TGTGCCAGCAGCTTGGCAGGGCAGGAAGGACAGCCCCAGCATTTT,CASSLAGQEGQPQHF
.,.,TRBV2,TRBJ1-2,TGTGCCACCGATGTGGGGCAGGGAGGAGGTGGCTACACCTTC,CATDVGQGGGGYTF
once,TRBD1,TRBV28,TRBJ1-2,TGTGCCAGCACCGTAGGGACAGGGCCGAACTATGGCTACACCTTC,CASTVGTGPNYGYTF
.,TRBD1,TRBV6-6,TRBJ1-2,TGTGCCAGCAGCCTTTCACAGGGGAGCTATGGCTACACCTTC,CASSLSQGSYGYTF
once,TRBD1,TRBV5-1,TRBJ1-1,TGCGCCAGCAGCTTGGACAGGGGGTACACTGAAGCTTTCTTT,CASSLDRGYTEAFF
.,.,TRBV19,TRBJ1-5,TGTGCCAGTAGTATAGTGCGGCAATATAGCAATCAGCCCCAGCATTTT,CASSIVRQYSNQPQHF
.,.,TRBV5-1,TRBJ2-5,TGCGCCAGCAGCTTGGCTAGTTCAGAGACCCAGTACTTC,CASSLASSETQYF
.,TRBD1,TRBV11-2,TRBJ2-5,TGTGCCAGCAGCTTCGACAGGGCCGGGGAGACCCAGTACTTC,CASSFDRAGETQYF
.,.,TRBV3-1/TRBV3-2,TRBJ1-1,TGTGCCAGCAGCCAACCTTTTCTTGGGGCCACTGAAGCTTTCTTT,CASSQPFLGATEAFF
.,.,TRBV7-2,TRBJ1-4,TGTGCCAGCAGCCACGATGTGGGCGCCTCCCGTGAAAAACTGTTTTTT,CASSHDVGASREKLFF
.,.,TRBV19,TRBJ1-5,TGTGCCAGTAGTATGGGCACAGGGACCAATCAGCCCCAGCATTTT,CASSMGTGTNQPQHF
.,TRBD2,TRBV11-3,TRBJ2-1,TGTGCCAGCAGCTTTGCCGGGACTAGCAGTTACAATGAGCAGTTCTTC,CASSFAGTSSYNEQFF
.,.,TRBV19,TRBJ1-2,TGTGCCAGTAGTGACAGCTATGGCTACACCTTC,CASSDSYGYTF
.,TRBD2,TRBV7-8,TRBJ2-5,TGTGCCAGCAGCCGGCGGGGGGCCGGGGAGACCCAGTACTTC,CASSRRGAGETQYF
.,.,TRBV27,TRBJ1-2,TGTGCCAGCAGTCTCGGACGGGGAATCTATGGCTACACCTTC,CASSLGRGIYGYTF
.,.,TRBV19,TRBJ2-3,TGTGCCAGTAGTATAGCGGATACGCAGTATTTT,CASSIADTQYF
.,.,TRBV30,TRBJ1-2,TGTGCCTGGAGTGTGCTCGCGAGACTCGGCTACACCTTC,CAWSVLARLGYTF
.,.,TRBV2,TRBJ1-1,TGTGCCAGCAGTGTACAGAACACTGAAGCTTTCTTT,CASSVQNTEAFF
.,TRBD2,TRBV6-1,TRBJ2-3,TGTGCCAGCAGTGAAGATCGGGGGGGCTACACAGATACGCAGTATTTT,CASSEDRGGYTDTQYF
.,.,TRBV27,TRBJ2-7,TGTGCCAGCAGTTCCTCGGGGAGGGAGCAGTACTTC,CASSSSGREQYF
.,.,TRBV6-5,TRBJ1-1,TGTGCCAGCAGTTACTCGAGGTGGAACCCTGAAGCTTTCTTT,CASSYSRWNPEAFF
.,.,TRBV2,TRBJ1-4,TGTGCCAGCAGTGAGACAACTGCAACTAATGAAAAACTGTTTTTT,CASSETTATNEKLFF
.,.,TRBV6-5,TRBJ2-1,TGTGCCAGCAGTTCTCGTGGGGGGTTAACTACTGATGAGCAGTTCTTC,CASSSRGGLTTDEQFF
.,.,TRBV2,TRBJ2-3,TGTGCCAGCAGACCTCGGACTGGCACAGATACGCAGTATTTT,CASRPRTGTDTQYF
once,TRBD1,TRBV6-6,TRBJ1-2,TGTGCCAGCAGTTACCGAGACTGGACAGGCCCGTATGGCTACACCTTC,CASSYRDWTGPYGYTF
.,.,TRBV2,TRBJ1-4,TGTGCCAGCAGTGAAAGCCCTGGGAGGGAAAAACTGTTTTTT,CASSESPGREKLFF
.,TRBD1,TRBV6-6,TRBJ2-7,TGTGCCAGCAGTTACAGAGGGGGCGCCTCCTACGAGCAGTACTTC,CASSYRGGASYEQYF
.,.,TRBV5-8,TRBJ2-1,TGTGCCAGCAGTTACTCTCTAGCAGGCGAGCAGTTCTTC,CASSYSLAGEQFF
.,TRBD1,TRBV3-1/TRBV3-2,TRBJ1-6,TGTGCCAGCAGCCCCCGGGACAGGGGTTATAATTCACCCCTCCACTTT,CASSPRDRGYNSPLHF
.,.,TRBV5-1,TRBJ2-7,TGCGCCAGCAGCTTGTCCCCGGGAAGCTCCTACGAGCAGTACTTC,CASSLSPGSSYEQYF
.,TRBD1,TRBV28,TRBJ1-1,TGTGCCAGCAGTCTTTGGTCCGGGACAGTAATGGGGACTGAAGCTTTCTTT,CASSLWSGTVMGTEAFF
.,TRBD2,TRBV3-1/TRBV3-2,TRBJ2-1,TGTGCCAGCAGCCAAGCTAGCGGAGATTACAATGAGCAGTTCTTC,CASSQASGDYNEQFF
.,TRBD1,TRBV15,TRBJ1-4,TGTGCCACCAGCAGAGACAGGGGGGTCGAAAAACTGTTTTTT,CATSRDRGVEKLFF
.,.,TRBV7-9,TRBJ1-4,TGTGCCAGCAGCTTAGACCTGTCAGGGGCTGAAAAACTGTTTTTT,CASSLDLSGAEKLFF
.,TRBD1,TRBV7-2,TRBJ2-3,TGTGCCAGCAGCCTCGGGACAGGGCTAAGCACAGATACGCAGTATTTT,CASSLGTGLSTDTQYF
few,.,TRBV7-9,TRBJ1-1,TGTGCCAGCAGCACTTTGACCGGGGGAGCTTTCTTT,CASSTLTGGAFF